The 10 T cell receptor beta chains below come from one sample, sequenced in a study of blood T cell repertoires in COVID-19. Clones were sequenced by immunoSEQ multiplex PCR, and TCRdb holds only the in-frame ones, with some missing. Of roughly 300,000 clones listed, around 83% are singletons. The sequencing input was peripheral blood. The receptors here all came from a woman in her forties or fifties with acute or convalescent COVID-19.

V and J are TRBV6-1 and TRBJ1-3; D not resolved. This CDR3 has 16 residues. CDR1 is MNHNS, CDR2 SASEGT, per germline. V lost 2 bases, J lost 0 bases, and 11 bases lay in between. The DNA of the CDR3 is TGTGCCAGCAGTGAATGGTTTCCGAGCTCTGGAAACACCATATATTTT. This gives the protein CASSEWFPSSGNTIYF.

The chain employs TRBV19 and TRBJ1-5; 9 bases are a match to TRBD1. With 6 bases clipped from V and 5 bases from J, the junction kept 11 bases outside the gene matches. CDR3 length: 16 residues. Germline-derived CDR1 and CDR2 are LNHDA and SQIVND (reference sequence). Here the CDR3 reads CASSVTGTGKYQPQHF. CDR3 bases: TGTGCCAGTAGCGTCACCGGGACAGGGAAATATCAGCCCCAGCATTTT. Full variable domain (rest looked up from reference TRBV19 and TRBJ1-5): DGGITQSPKYLFRKEGQNVTLSCEQNLNHDAMYWYRQDPGQGLRLIYYSQIVNDFQKGDIAEGYSVSREKKESFPLTVTSAQKNPTAFYLCASSVTGTGKYQPQHFGDGTRLSIL.

This sequence joins TRBV19 and TRBJ2-1; D may be TRBD2 (5 bases). CDR3 length equals 13 residues. Trimming took 1 base from V and 7 from J, leaving 8 bases between them. Germline V gene data show CDR1 as LNHDA and CDR2 as SQIVND (reference sequence). Written as DNA, the CDR3 is TGTGCCAGTAGTATAGCCCCGGGGAATGAGCAGTTCTTC. This codes for CASSIAPGNEQFF.

V usage is TRBV3-1 (or the pseudogene TRBV3-2) and J usage is TRBJ1-2, with D uncertain. Germline CDR1 is LGHDT and CDR2 is YNNKEL (reference sequence). CDR3 length: 14 amino acids. The V end lost 2 bases, the J end lost 5 bases, and 12 bases lay between the germline ends. CDR3 in amino acids: CASSQQNVQYGYTF. CDR3 DNA sequence: TGTGCCAGCAGCCAACAAAACGTACAGTATGGCTACACCTTC.

A single count supports this clone. This chain links TRBV6-2 or TRBV6-3 with TRBJ2-4; no firm D call. The germline CDR1 and CDR2 sequences are MNHEY and SVGEGT. Trimming removed 5 bases at V and 12 bases at J, with 14 bases between. This CDR3 has 12 residues. DNA of the CDR3: TGTGCCAGCAGTGTCATGAACCGGTATCAGTACTTC. Residues: CASSVMNRYQYF.

The V call is TRBV12-5, the J call TRBJ2-1, with D uncertain. There are 13 residues in the CDR3. V gave up 6 bases and J gave up 0 bases, with 6 bases separating them. Per the germline V gene, CDR1 is LGHNT and CDR2 is FRNRAP. The CDR3 coding sequence is TGTGCTAGTGGGGTGAGCTCCTACAATGAGCAGTTCTTC. This encodes CASGVSSYNEQFF.

The chain combines TRBV3-1 (or the pseudogene TRBV3-2) with TRBJ2-7, with D uncertain. The CDR3 loop spans 12 amino acids. Per the germline V gene, CDR1 is LGHDT and CDR2 is YNNKEL (reference sequence). V was pared by 4 bases and J by 3 bases, with 7 bases between. For the CDR3, the DNA is TGTGCCAGCAGCCGGGCCAACTACGAGCAGTACTTC. Amino acids: CASSRANYEQYF.

The J gene is TRBJ2-7, the V gene TRBV16, with TRBD2 matching 7 bases. V gave up 0 bases and J gave up 7 bases; unmatched junction bases: 6. Germline CDR1 reads KGHSY; CDR2 reads FQNENV. The CDR3 runs 14 residues. The CDR3: CASSQSRLAREQYV. The CDR3, as DNA: TGTGCCAGCAGCCAATCGAGACTAGCACGGGAGCAGTACGTC.

The rearrangement joins TRBV19 to TRBJ1-4; 7 bases match TRBD1. V shed 5 bases and J 7 bases; nucleotides not matched to a gene: 10. This CDR3 spans 15 amino acids. The germline V gene has CDR1 LNHDA and CDR2 SQIVND (reference sequence). CDR3 nucleotide sequence: TGTGCCAGTAGTGCATACAGGGGCATGGGTGAAAAACTGTTTTTT. This codes for CASSAYRGMGEKLFF. The full variable domain, completed using reference TRBV19 and TRBJ1-4, is DGGITQSPKYLFRKEGQNVTLSCEQNLNHDAMYWYRQDPGQGLRLIYYSQIVNDFQKGDIAEGYSVSREKKESFPLTVTSAQKNPTAFYLCASSAYRGMGEKLFFGSGTQLSVL.

This clone occurred a few times. Other DNA sequences in the same sample also yield this CDR3. The chain couples TRBV5-4 to TRBJ2-5, with D unresolved. CDR1 is SGHNT and CDR2 is YYREEE in the germline V gene (reference sequence). Trimming took off 0 bases at V and 4 bases at J, with 7 bases between the two ends. The CDR3 contains 13 residues. The CDR3, as DNA: TGTGCCAGCAGCTTGGAATTTCGAGAGACCCAGTACTTC. This encodes CASSLEFRETQYF.